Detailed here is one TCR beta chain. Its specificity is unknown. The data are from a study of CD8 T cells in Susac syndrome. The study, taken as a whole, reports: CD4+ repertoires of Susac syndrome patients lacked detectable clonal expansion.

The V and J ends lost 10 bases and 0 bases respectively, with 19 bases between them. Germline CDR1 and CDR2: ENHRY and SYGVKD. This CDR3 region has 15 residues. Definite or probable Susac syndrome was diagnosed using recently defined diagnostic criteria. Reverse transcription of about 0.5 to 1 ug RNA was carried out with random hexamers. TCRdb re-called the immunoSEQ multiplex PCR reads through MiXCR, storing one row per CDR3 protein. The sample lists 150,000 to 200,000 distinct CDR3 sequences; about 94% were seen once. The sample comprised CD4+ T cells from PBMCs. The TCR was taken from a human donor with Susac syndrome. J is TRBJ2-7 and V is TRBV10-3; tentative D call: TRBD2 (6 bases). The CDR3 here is CANSGGATSSYEQYF. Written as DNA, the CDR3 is TGTGCCAACTCTGGCGGGGCCACGAGCTCCTACGAGCAGTACTTC.